Here is one T cell receptor beta chain with its context. The sample originates from a study of blood T cell repertoires in COVID-19. For the study at large: Material from acute and convalescent COVID-19 was sourced from the United States, Italy and Spain. The cDNA or gDNA used as material had been derived from T cells, B-cell-depleted T cells, or PBMCs.

This CDR3 has 18 residues. The germline gives CDR1 SNHLY, CDR2 FYNNEI. The trim removed 5 bases at V and 4 bases at J, leaving 12 bases unmatched. Authors' analysis steps: Nucleated cell counts were estimated from reference gene primer amplification. Libraries were prepared by immunoSEQ multiplex PCR; TCRdb keeps only in-frame clonotypes and omits some of them. The V and J calls and clone size are taken from that table; D and trimming were inferred from the DNA. The profile shows just over 70,000 clones, 70% to 80% of them singletons. The J gene is TRBJ2-6, the V gene TRBV2; TRBD1 aligns across 9 bases. This TCR derives from a woman in her 70s with acute or convalescent COVID-19. The sequenced sample consisted of peripheral blood. CDR3 bases: TGTGCCAGCAGTCTAACGGGGACAGGGTTGCGGGGGGCCAACGTCCTGACTTTC. Residues: CASSLTGTGLRGANVLTF.